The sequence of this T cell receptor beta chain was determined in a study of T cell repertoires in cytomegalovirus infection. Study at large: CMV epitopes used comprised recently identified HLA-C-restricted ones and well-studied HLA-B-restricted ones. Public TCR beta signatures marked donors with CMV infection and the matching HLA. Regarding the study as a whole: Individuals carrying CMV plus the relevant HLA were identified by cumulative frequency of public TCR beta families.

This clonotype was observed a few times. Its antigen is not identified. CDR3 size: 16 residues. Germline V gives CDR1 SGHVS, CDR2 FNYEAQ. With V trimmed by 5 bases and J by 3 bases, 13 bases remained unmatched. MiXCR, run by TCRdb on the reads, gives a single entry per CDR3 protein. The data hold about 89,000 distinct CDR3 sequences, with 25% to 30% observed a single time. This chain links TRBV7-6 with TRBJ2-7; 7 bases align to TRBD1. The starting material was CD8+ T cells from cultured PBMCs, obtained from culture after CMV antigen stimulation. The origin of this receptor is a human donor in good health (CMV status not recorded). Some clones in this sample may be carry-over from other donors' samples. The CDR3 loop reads CASSPGSDRWYYEQYF. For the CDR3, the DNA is TGTGCCAGCAGCCCAGGGTCGGACAGGTGGTACTACGAGCAGTACTTC.